The text below deals with one TCR beta chain. The antigen is undetermined. The same CDR3 can be traced to other DNA sequences in this sample. Trimming removed 1 base at V and 6 bases at J, with 7 bases between. This CDR3 comprises 12 residues. Germline-derived CDR1 and CDR2 are SGHAT and FQNNGV. PCR amplification relied on 60 Vbeta primers (plus 13 Jbeta primers). In the original analysis: Tens of millions of unique TCR beta chains, roughly 11 million shared, were counted in a later analysis. Method: immunoSEQ multiplex PCR; TCRdb's copy keeps in-frame clones and lacks some. V and J calls plus clone size are reproduced from that table; the DNA served to infer D and trimming. The sample yields 80,000 to 95,000 clones, just under 70% seen once. These data originate in a study of cytomegalovirus exposure and HLA in healthy donors. Study-wide context: One earlier analysis, a look at approximately 180 million T cells, found approximately 120 million unique TCR beta sequences. There were over 350 genotyped donors. Of these, about 80% fell in the genetic ancestry cluster associated with self-reported Caucasian donors. Study results and limitations: Clonal expansion, a later analysis showed, was greater in HLA-associated TCR beta chains than in equally common others.

This clonotype originated in a woman aged 45-65 years in good health and CMV-seropositive. J is TRBJ2-7 and V is TRBV11-2; D not resolved. The sequencing sample was made of PBMCs. In nucleotides, the CDR3 is TGTGCCAGCAGCTTAGCAGGTGGCGAGCAGTACTTC. Translating gives CASSLAGGEQYF.